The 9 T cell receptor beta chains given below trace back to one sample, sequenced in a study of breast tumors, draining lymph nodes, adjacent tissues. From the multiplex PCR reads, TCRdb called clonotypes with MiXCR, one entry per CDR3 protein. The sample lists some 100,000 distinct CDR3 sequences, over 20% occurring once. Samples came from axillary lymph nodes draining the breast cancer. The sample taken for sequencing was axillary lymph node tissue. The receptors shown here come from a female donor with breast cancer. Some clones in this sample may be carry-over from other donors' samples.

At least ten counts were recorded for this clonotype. The CDR3 bases are TGTGCCATTGGGACAGGGATGAGTCAGCCCCAGCATTTT. Translated: CAIGTGMSQPQHF. The rearrangement uses TRBV19 and TRBJ1-5; 9 bases map to TRBD1. After removal of 10 bases from V and 6 bases from J, the junction contained 7 bases not matched to a gene. Germline CDR1 and CDR2: LNHDA and SQIVND (reference sequence). The CDR3 is 13 amino acids.

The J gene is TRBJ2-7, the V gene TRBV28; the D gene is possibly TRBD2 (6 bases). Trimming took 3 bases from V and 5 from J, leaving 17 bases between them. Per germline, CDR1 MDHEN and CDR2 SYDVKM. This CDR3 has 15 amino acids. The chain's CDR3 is CASSFRTGGTHEQYF. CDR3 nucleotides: TGTGCCAGCAGTTTTAGAACGGGCGGGACCCACGAGCAGTACTTC.

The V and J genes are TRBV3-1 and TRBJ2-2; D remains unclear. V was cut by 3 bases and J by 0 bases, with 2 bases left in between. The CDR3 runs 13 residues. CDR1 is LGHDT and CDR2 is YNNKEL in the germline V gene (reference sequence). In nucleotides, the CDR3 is TGTGCCAGCAGCCAGACGAACACCGGGGAGCTGTTTTTT. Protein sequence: CASSQTNTGELFF.

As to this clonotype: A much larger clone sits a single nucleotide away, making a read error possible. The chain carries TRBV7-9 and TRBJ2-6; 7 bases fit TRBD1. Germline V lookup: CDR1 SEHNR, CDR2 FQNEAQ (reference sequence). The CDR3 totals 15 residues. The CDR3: CASSTTGAGADVLTF. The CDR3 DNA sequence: TGTGCCAGCAGTACAACAGGGGCTGGGGCCGACGTCCTGACTTTC.

CDR3 in DNA: TGTGCCAGCAGTTCTTGGCGGGAGATTGAGACCCAGTACTTC. Translated: CASSSWREIETQYF. The chain recombines TRBV6-1 with TRBJ2-5; 7 bases fit TRBD2. Unmatched junction bases numbered 8, after V lost 5 bases and J lost 5 bases. Per germline, CDR1 MNHNS and CDR2 SASEGT. This CDR3 contains 14 residues.

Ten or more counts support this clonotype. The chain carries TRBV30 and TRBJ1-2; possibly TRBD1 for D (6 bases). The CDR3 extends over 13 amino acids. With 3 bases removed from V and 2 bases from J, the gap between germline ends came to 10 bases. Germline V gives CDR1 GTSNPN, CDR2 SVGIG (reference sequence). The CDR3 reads CAWRRRGNYGYTF. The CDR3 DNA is TGTGCCTGGAGGCGAAGGGGGAACTATGGCTACACCTTC.

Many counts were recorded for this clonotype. CDR3 amino acids: CASSQDAGPSYEQYF. The CDR3 bases are TGCGCCAGCAGCCAAGATGCGGGACCCTCCTACGAGCAGTACTTC. This chain joins TRBV4-1 and TRBJ2-7, with D possibly TRBD2 on 6 matching bases. V was pared by 0 bases and J by 0 bases, with 9 bases between. Germline CDR1 is MGHRA and CDR2 is YSYEKL. The CDR3 loop spans 15 amino acids.

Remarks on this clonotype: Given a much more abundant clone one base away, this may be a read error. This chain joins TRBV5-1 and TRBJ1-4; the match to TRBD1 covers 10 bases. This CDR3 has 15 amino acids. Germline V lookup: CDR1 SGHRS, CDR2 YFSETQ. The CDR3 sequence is CASSLRTGGNEKLLF. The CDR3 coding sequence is TGCGCCAGCAGCTTGAGGACAGGGGGGAATGAAAAACTGCTTTTT.

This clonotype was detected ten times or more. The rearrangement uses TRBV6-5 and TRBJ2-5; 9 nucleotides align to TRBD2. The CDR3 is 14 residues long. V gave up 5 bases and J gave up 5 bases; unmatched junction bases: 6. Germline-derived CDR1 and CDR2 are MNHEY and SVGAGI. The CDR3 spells CASSELRGGETQYF. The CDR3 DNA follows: TGTGCCAGCAGTGAATTGCGGGGGGGTGAGACCCAGTACTTC.